This T cell receptor beta chain was found in a study of blood T cell repertoires in COVID-19. At the level of the study: The cDNA or gDNA used as material had been derived from T cells, B-cell-depleted T cells, or PBMCs.

The V end was cut by 6 bases, the J end by 1 base, with 15 bases between. CDR1 is MNHEY, CDR2 SVGAGI, per germline. This CDR3 spans 15 amino acids. Methods used by the authors: By means of reference gene primer amplification, nucleated cell counts were estimated. The data were produced by immunoSEQ multiplex PCR, yet TCRdb's version contains in-frame clones alone and is incomplete. For V, J and clone size, that table is used; D and trimming come from the DNA. The sample records approximately 250,000 clones, under 90% being singletons. The sequence was obtained from a man in his sixties with acute or convalescent COVID-19. Input material: peripheral blood. This sequence joins TRBV6-5 and TRBJ1-1; perhaps TRBD1 as D (6 bases). The CDR3 DNA is TGTGCCAGCAGCCGAGGGACACAGGGGAACACTGAAGCTTTCTTT. Its protein product is CASSRGTQGNTEAFF.